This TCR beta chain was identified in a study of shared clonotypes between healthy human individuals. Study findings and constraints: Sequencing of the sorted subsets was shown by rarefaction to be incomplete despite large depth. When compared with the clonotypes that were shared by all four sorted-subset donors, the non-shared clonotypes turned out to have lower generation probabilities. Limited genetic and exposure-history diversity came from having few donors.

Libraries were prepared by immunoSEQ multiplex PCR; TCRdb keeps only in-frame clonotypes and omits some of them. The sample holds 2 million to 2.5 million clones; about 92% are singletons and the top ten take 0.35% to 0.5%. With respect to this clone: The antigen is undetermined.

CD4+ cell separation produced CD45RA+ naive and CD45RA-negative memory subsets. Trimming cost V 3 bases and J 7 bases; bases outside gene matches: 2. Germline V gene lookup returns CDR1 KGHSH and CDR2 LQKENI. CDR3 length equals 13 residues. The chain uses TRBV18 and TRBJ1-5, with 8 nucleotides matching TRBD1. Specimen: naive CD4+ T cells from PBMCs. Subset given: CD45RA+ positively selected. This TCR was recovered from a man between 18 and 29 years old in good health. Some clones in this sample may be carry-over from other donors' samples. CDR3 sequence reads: CASSPGQEQPQHF. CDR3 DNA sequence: TGTGCCAGCTCACCGGGACAGGAACAGCCCCAGCATTTT. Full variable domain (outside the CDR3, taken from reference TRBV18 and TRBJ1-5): NAGVMQNPRHLVRRRGQEARLRCSPMKGHSHVYWYRQLPEEGLKFMVYLQKENIIDESGMPKERFSAEFPKEGPSILRIQQVVRGDSAAYFCASSPGQEQPQHFGDGTRLSIL.